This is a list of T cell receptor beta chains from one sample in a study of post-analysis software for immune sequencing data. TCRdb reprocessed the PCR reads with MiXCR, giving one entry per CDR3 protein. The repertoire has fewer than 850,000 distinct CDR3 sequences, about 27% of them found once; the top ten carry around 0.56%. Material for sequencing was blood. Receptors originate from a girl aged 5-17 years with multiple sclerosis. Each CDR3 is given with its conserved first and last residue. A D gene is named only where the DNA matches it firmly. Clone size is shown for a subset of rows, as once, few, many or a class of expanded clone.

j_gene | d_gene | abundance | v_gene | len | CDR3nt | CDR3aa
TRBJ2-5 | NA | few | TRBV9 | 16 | TGTGCCAGCAGCGTAGCCCTGGACAGTTTTGAAGAGACCCAGTACTTC | CASSVALDSFEETQYF
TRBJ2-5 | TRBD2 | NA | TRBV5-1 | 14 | TGCGCCAGCAGCTCGGGACTAGTTAACAATGAGCAGTACTTC | CASSSGLVNNEQYF
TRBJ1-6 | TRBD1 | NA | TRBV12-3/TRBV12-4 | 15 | TGTGCCAGCAGGTTTCTGGGACAGGGGACTTCACCCCTCCACTTT | CASRFLGQGTSPLHF
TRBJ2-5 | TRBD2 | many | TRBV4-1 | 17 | TGCGCCAGCAGCCAAGATTCTGGGATAGCGGGGGTGGAGACCCAGTACTTC | CASSQDSGIAGVETQYF
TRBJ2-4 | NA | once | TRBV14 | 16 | TGTGCCAGCAGCCTCCGGGACGTCTTAGCCAAAAACATTCAGTACTTC | CASSLRDVLAKNIQYF
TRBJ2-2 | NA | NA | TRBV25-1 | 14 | TGTGCCAGCAGTGGCCCAATGAGGACCGGGGAGCTGTTTTTT | CASSGPMRTGELFF
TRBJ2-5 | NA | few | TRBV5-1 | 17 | TGCGCCAGCAGCTTGGCCGTCTTGGATGGAGGGAAAGAGACCCAGTACTTC | CASSLAVLDGGKETQYF
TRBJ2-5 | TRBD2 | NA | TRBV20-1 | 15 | TGCAGTGCACGGCGACTAGCGGGGGCCGAAGAGACCCAGTACTTC | CSARRLAGAEETQYF
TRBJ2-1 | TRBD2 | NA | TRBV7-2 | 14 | TGTGCCAGCAGCTTAGGTCAAGCGGGAGGTGAGCAGTTCTTC | CASSLGQAGGEQFF
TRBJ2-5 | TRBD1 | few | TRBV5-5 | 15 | TGTGCCAGCAGCTCTCTGACAGGGGGCATGGAGACCCAGTACTTC | CASSSLTGGMETQYF